This T cell receptor (beta chain) was sequenced during a study of T cell clonality in common variable immunodeficiency. Study-wide results and caveats: In common variable immunodeficiency, TCR beta chains reportedly carried fewer deletions and N-nucleotide insertions. T cell subpopulation sequencing would be needed to explain CVID clonality.

This clone turned up a few times. Its cognate antigen is unknown. The read ends 3 residues before the CDR3 terminus; that terminus is restored from the germline J gene. Germline CDR1 is GTSNPN and CDR2 is SVGIG (reference sequence). The CDR3 is made up of 14 amino acids. The method was immunoSEQ multiplex PCR; TCRdb's version includes in-frame clones alone and lacks a portion of them. Sampling found approximately 37,000 clones, none seen once. Heparinized whole blood, 5 to 8 ml, came from each donor. The sample comprised peripheral blood mononuclear cells. The chain recombines TRBV30 with TRBJ2-4; 11 bases agree with TRBD1. The source of this sequence is a person between 18 and 70 years old in good health. The CDR3 DNA, read in part, is TGTGCCTGGAGTGTTTGGGACAGGGGGTATGGT. It translates to CAWSVWDRGYG. The whole CDR3 reads CAWSVWDRGYGQYF.